The rows below give T cell receptor beta chains drawn from one sample of a study of regulatory T cells in long-lasting Graves disease. A single record per CDR3 protein comes from TCRdb applying MiXCR to the multiplex PCR reads. The sample has 680,000 or so distinct CDR3 sequences, under 20% seen once. The sample also formed part of further work on T cells in Graves' hyperthyroidism and ophthalmopathy.

Source: peripheral blood mononuclear cells (PBMCs), taken at new diagnosis, from a patient treated with antithyroid drugs. The receptors here all came from a woman younger than 45 with Graves disease. Both conserved end residues are trimmed from each CDR3.

TRBV18	TRBJ2-3	ASSPRDSLSTDTQY
TRBV12-3/TRBV12-4	TRBJ1-1	ASTLHSFGEAF
TRBV6-1	TRBJ2-1	ASRPQGYEQF
TRBV10-2	TRBJ2-1	ASSSWGTGYNEQF
TRBV6-2/TRBV6-3	TRBJ2-7	ASGRTKSSYEQY
TRBV6-2/TRBV6-3	TRBJ1-5	ASSYSSFGNQPQH
TRBV7-9	TRBJ2-3	ASSFASGRSSTDTQY
TRBV19	TRBJ2-1	ASKPGGAYNEQF
TRBV30	TRBJ1-4	AWTPGVATNEKLF
TRBV7-8	TRBJ2-7	ASSLGHLSSYEQY
TRBV4-1	TRBJ1-6	ASSQIGLAHSPLH
TRBV19	TRBJ1-1	ASSIRGNTEAF
TRBV2	TRBJ1-2	ASSPDGYT
TRBV20-1	TRBJ1-5	SADREVGQPQH
TRBV6-2/TRBV6-3	TRBJ2-3	ASSIAGGLTDTQY
TRBV6-2/TRBV6-3	TRBJ1-4	ASSEGGSGSEKLF
TRBV2	TRBJ1-3	ASSATGNTIY
TRBV5-1	TRBJ2-2	ASSIGVTDTGELF
TRBV5-5	TRBJ2-7	ASSFPTGNEQY
TRBV28	TRBJ2-5	ASSLSGQKETQY
TRBV5-1	TRBJ2-1	ASSLFPPGGGDEQF
TRBV3-1	TRBJ2-3	ASSHRPETDTQY
TRBV27	TRBJ1-4	ASSRADKQGYYEKLF
TRBV7-9	TRBJ2-1	ASSSYGSYNEQF
TRBV27	TRBJ1-5	ASRGQGEQPQH
TRBV20-1	TRBJ2-2	SAPGTAANTGELF
TRBV29-1	TRBJ2-7	SVLITSGSFGQY
TRBV12-3/TRBV12-4	TRBJ1-5	ASSSVRGGNQPQH
TRBV18	TRBJ2-3	ASSPGLAGGPGDTQY
TRBV19	TRBJ2-1	ASRSQSSGRYNEQF
TRBV6-5	TRBJ2-1	ASSYDRAGEQF
TRBV7-2	TRBJ2-3	ASSPRYAQNTQY
TRBV28	TRBJ2-1	ASRFRRSSYNEQF
TRBV12-3/TRBV12-4	TRBJ2-7	ASSFRPGTSSLYEQY
TRBV2	TRBJ2-1	ASRSGSPSNEQF